This T cell receptor (beta chain) is from a study of shared T cell receptors in the human thymus. V was pared by 6 bases and J by 5 bases, with 12 bases of the junction left unmatched. This CDR3 is built from 16 residues. Looked up from germline, CDR1 is MDHEN and CDR2 is SYDVKM. Here immunoSEQ multiplex PCR was the method, and the copy in TCRdb shows in-frame clones only, minus some. Among about 660,000 clones listed, approximately 90% were seen once. This clone was observed a handful of times. A further study also used this sample, focusing on human thymus T cells.

The chain combines TRBV28 with TRBJ1-5; TRBD1 matches 8 bases. The sample consisted of thymocytes. The source is a boy under two years old with a congenital heart defect. The CDR3 bases are TGTGCCAGCAGCTCCCCGGACAGGGAGAAAGATCAGCCCCAGCATTTT. Amino acids: CASSSPDREKDQPQHF. The complete variable domain, with remaining parts taken from reference TRBV28 and TRBJ1-5, reads DVKVTQSSRYLVKRTGEKVFLECVQDMDHENMFWYRQDPGLGLRLIYFSYDVKMKEKGDIPEGYSVSREKKERFSLILESASTNQTSMYLCASSSPDREKDQPQHFGDGTRLSIL.